The 23 T cell receptor beta chains in this list originate from one sample, sequenced in a study of T cell responses to AZD1222 COVID-19 vaccine. Sequencing used immunoSEQ multiplex PCR; TCRdb keeps in-frame clones, though not all of them. The table has some 120,000 clones, roughly 90% seen once; the top ten hold roughly 3.9%. Sequenced material: peripheral blood, taken on day 0 of AZD1222 vaccination. All receptors come from an adult in good health.

The CDR3 DNA sequence: TGCGCCAGCAGCTTTACGTGGGAAACTGAAGCTTTCTTT. Translating gives CASSFTWETEAFF. The chain joins TRBV5-1 to TRBJ1-1; D is undetermined. The germline V gene has CDR1 SGHRS and CDR2 YFSETQ. V was pared by 2 bases and J by 5 bases, with 10 bases between. The CDR3 has 13 amino acids.

This clone has more than one count but fewer than ten. This rearrangement joins TRBV4-3 to TRBJ1-4; the D gene is possibly TRBD1 (6 bases). This CDR3 is built from 16 residues. The V and J ends lost 0 bases and 4 bases respectively, with 12 bases between them. Germline CDR1 LGHNA, CDR2 YSLEER. The CDR3 region has the DNA TGCGCCAGCAGCCAAGATGGAACAGGGAGTAATGAAAAACTGTTTTTT. Amino acid sequence: CASSQDGTGSNEKLFF.

This sequence joins TRBV7-9 and TRBJ2-7; 12 bases align to TRBD1. V shed 4 bases and J 9 bases; nucleotides not matched to a gene: 7. The germline CDR1 and CDR2 sequences are SEHNR and FQNEAQ (reference sequence). The CDR3 has 14 residues. CDR3 protein: CASSSGTGGVWQYF. The CDR3 DNA follows: TGTGCCAGCAGCTCCGGGACAGGGGGCGTTTGGCAGTACTTC.

The DNA for the CDR3 is TGTGCCAGCACCAAATTCCAAGGGACAGGCGGCACCGGGGAGCTGTTTTTT. It encodes CASTKFQGTGGTGELFF. The V gene is TRBV9, the J gene TRBJ2-2; 8 bases agree with TRBD1. This CDR3 spans 17 amino acids. V shed 6 bases, J shed 4 bases, and the junction held 14 bases outside the gene matches. Germline CDR1 reads SGDLS; CDR2 reads YYNGEE.

About this clone itself: The sample carries other DNA sequences with the same CDR3. The genes are TRBV28 and TRBJ2-7; D remains ambiguous. V was clipped by 2 bases and J by 2 bases, with 4 bases between them. The germline gives CDR1 MDHEN, CDR2 SYDVKM. This CDR3 is built from 12 residues. CDR3 coding DNA: TGTGCCAGCAGTTTAAGCCCCTACGAGCAGTACTTC. Translation gives CASSLSPYEQYF.

The rearrangement uses TRBV7-9 and TRBJ1-6, with 9 bases lining up with TRBD1. The CDR3 length is 15 residues. CDR1 and CDR2 (germline): SEHNR, FQNEAQ (reference sequence). Germline trimming cut 3 bases from V and 9 bases from J; bases unmatched to any gene: 6. The CDR3 DNA is TGTGCCAGCAGCTTGACAGGGGGTATTTCTTCACCCCTCCACTTT. Its protein product is CASSLTGGISSPLHF.

This clone was observed a few times. The chain couples TRBV21-1 to TRBJ1-5. TRBV21-1 is an annotated pseudogene. The CDR3 runs to 16 residues. The CDR3 is CASSKRAGPFNQPQHF. The CDR3 region has the DNA TGTGCCAGCAGCAAAAGGGCAGGCCCCTTCAATCAGCCCCAGCATTTT.

The J gene is TRBJ2-7, the V gene TRBV4-2; 13 bases map to TRBD2. The J segment lost 7 bases and the V segment lost 1 base, leaving 4 bases of the junction unmatched. CDR3 length: 15 amino acids. The germline gives CDR1 LGHNA, CDR2 YNFKEQ. CDR3 sequence (DNA): TGTGCCAGCAGCCAAGTGGGGACTAGCGGGGATGAGCAGTACTTC. Its translation: CASSQVGTSGDEQYF.

The chain recombines TRBV18 with TRBJ2-7, with 8 bases matching TRBD1. Germline V gene lookup returns CDR1 KGHSH and CDR2 LQKENI. The CDR3 covers 16 residues. The V segment lost 2 bases and the J segment 7 bases; nucleotides outside the gene matches: 13. CDR3 coding DNA: TGTGCCAGCTCACCAACCGACAACAGGGGGACGGGAGAGCAGTACTTC. Its protein product is CASSPTDNRGTGEQYF.

This rearrangement joins TRBV10-3 to TRBJ2-1, with 11 bases fitting TRBD1. The germline CDR1 and CDR2 sequences are ENHRY and SYGVKD. This CDR3 contains 18 residues. The V and J ends lost 4 bases and 7 bases, in that order; junction bases with no gene match: 15. The CDR3 sequence: CAISGLTKPGQGGNEQFF. CDR3 DNA: TGTGCCATCAGTGGTCTCACAAAACCGGGACAGGGGGGTAATGAGCAGTTCTTC.

This chain joins TRBV7-2 and TRBJ2-3, with D perhaps matching TRBD2 (5 bases). Trimming cost V 1 base and J 0 bases, with 11 bases left between them. Germline values: CDR1 SGHTA, CDR2 FQGNSA. CDR3 length equals 16 residues. The DNA for the CDR3 is TGTGCCAGCAGCTTAGACGGGTCGGGGAGCACAGATACGCAGTATTTT. Its protein is CASSLDGSGSTDTQYF. Full variable domain (remainder filled in from reference TRBV7-2 and TRBJ2-3): GAGVSQSPSNKVTEKGKDVELRCDPISGHTALYWYRQSLGQGLEFLIYFQGNSAPDKSGLPSDRFSAERTGGSVSTLTIQRTQQEDSAVYLCASSLDGSGSTDTQYFGPGTRLTVL.

The chain joins TRBV29-1 to TRBJ1-1, with D unclear. Germline V CDR1 and CDR2: SQVTM, ANQGSEA. V was cut by 5 bases and J by 2 bases, with 6 bases left in between. The CDR3 is 11 amino acids. Here the CDR3 reads CSVSLNTEAFF. The DNA for the CDR3 is TGCAGCGTTAGTTTAAACACTGAAGCTTTCTTT.

The gene calls are TRBV18 and TRBJ1-2; 10 bases are shared with TRBD1. The CDR3 extends over 15 amino acids. Germline V gene sequence: CDR1 KGHSH, CDR2 LQKENI. V was pared by 3 bases and J by 3 bases, with 4 bases of the junction left unmatched. CDR3 protein: CASSPIGTGDYGYTF. DNA for the CDR3: TGTGCCAGCTCACCTATCGGGACAGGGGACTATGGCTACACCTTC. Full variable domain (rest looked up from reference TRBV18 and TRBJ1-2): NAGVMQNPRHLVRRRGQEARLRCSPMKGHSHVYWYRQLPEEGLKFMVYLQKENIIDESGMPKERFSAEFPKEGPSILRIQQVVRGDSAAYFCASSPIGTGDYGYTFGSGTRLTVV.

This chain connects TRBV7-6 to TRBJ1-6; 9 bases match TRBD1. The germline CDR1 and CDR2 sequences are SGHVS and FNYEAQ. V lost 11 bases, J lost 9 bases, and 11 bases stayed unmatched. The CDR3 is 14 amino acids. The CDR3 spells CAAQGGQGSSPLHF. CDR3 nucleotide sequence: TGTGCCGCCCAGGGAGGACAGGGGTCTTCACCCCTCCACTTT.

The rearrangement joins TRBV7-2 to TRBJ2-2; D gene ambiguous. V shed 4 bases and J shed 9 bases, with 15 bases lying between them. Germline V gives CDR1 SGHTA, CDR2 FQGNSA. CDR3 size: 14 residues. CDR3 DNA sequence: TGTGCCAGCAGCTCGAAGAACTGGGCGAGGGAGCTGTTTTTT. Its translation: CASSSKNWARELFF. Supplemented by reference TRBV7-2 and TRBJ2-2, the full variable domain reads GAGVSQSPSNKVTEKGKDVELRCDPISGHTALYWYRQSLGQGLEFLIYFQGNSAPDKSGLPSDRFSAERTGGSVSTLTIQRTQQEDSAVYLCASSSKNWARELFFGEGSRLTVL.

The chain is built from TRBV3-1 (or the pseudogene TRBV3-2) and TRBJ2-7; 11 bases are shared with TRBD1. Trimming cost V 3 bases and J 3 bases; bases outside gene matches: 4. This CDR3 contains 15 residues. The germline CDR1 and CDR2 sequences are LGHDT and YNNKEL (reference sequence). CDR3 in amino acids: CASSQGQGVFYEQYF. The CDR3 region has the DNA TGTGCCAGCAGCCAGGGACAGGGGGTATTCTACGAGCAGTACTTC.

V gene TRBV11-2 combines with J gene TRBJ2-1; 9 bases match TRBD1. The CDR3 is 15 residues long. V lost 5 bases, J lost 6 bases, and 8 bases stayed unmatched. Germline CDR1 and CDR2: SGHAT and FQNNGV. The CDR3 DNA sequence: TGTGCCAGCAGCCCGCTACAGGGGGCGTTCAATGAGCAGTTCTTC. Translating gives CASSPLQGAFNEQFF.

CDR3 residues: CASSYTLTGITEAFF. CDR3 DNA sequence: TGTGCCAGCAGCTACACTTTGACAGGAATCACTGAAGCTTTCTTT. The chain joins TRBV9 to TRBJ1-1; tentative D call: TRBD1 (6 bases). This CDR3 is 15 amino acids long. In germline, CDR1 is SGDLS, CDR2 YYNGEE. The ends were cut back, 4 bases at V and 4 bases at J, with 17 bases in the middle.

V is TRBV6-5 and J is TRBJ2-2, with D unresolved. The CDR3 loop spans 12 amino acids. The V end lost 2 bases, the J end lost 2 bases, and 0 bases lay between the germline ends. Germline CDR1 reads MNHEY; CDR2 reads SVGAGI. In nucleotides, the CDR3 is TGTGCCAGCAGTTACAACACCGGGGAGCTGTTTTTT. This encodes CASSYNTGELFF.

The CDR3 loop is CASSSLGGMNNEQFF. The CDR3 nucleotides read TGTGCCAGCAGTTCCCTAGGGGGAATGAACAATGAGCAGTTCTTC. This chain uses TRBV28 with TRBJ2-1, with D possibly TRBD1 on 6 matching bases. This CDR3 contains 15 residues. Trimming removed 4 bases at V and 5 bases at J, with 15 bases between. Germline assignment: CDR1 MDHEN and CDR2 SYDVKM.

Comments on this clone: Additional DNA sequences in this sample encode the identical CDR3. The chain is built from TRBV18 and TRBJ1-1; D call uncertain. Per the germline V gene, CDR1 is KGHSH and CDR2 is LQKENI. CDR3 length: 13 amino acids. The germline V and J ends were trimmed by 0 bases and 1 base, with 3 bases remaining between them. The CDR3 DNA reads TGTGCCAGCTCACCACCGAAGAACACTGAAGCTTTCTTT. It codes for CASSPPKNTEAFF. Full variable domain (missing parts from reference TRBV18 and TRBJ1-1): NAGVMQNPRHLVRRRGQEARLRCSPMKGHSHVYWYRQLPEEGLKFMVYLQKENIIDESGMPKERFSAEFPKEGPSILRIQQVVRGDSAAYFCASSPPKNTEAFFGQGTRLTVV.

This chain connects TRBV7-9 to TRBJ1-1; D is unresolved. Trimming took off 6 bases at V and 0 bases at J, with 14 bases between the two ends. CDR3 size: 15 residues. Germline V gene data show CDR1 as SEHNR and CDR2 as FQNEAQ (reference sequence). Written as DNA, the CDR3 is TGTGCCAGCAGTCCGACCCTCCGGTTGAACACTGAAGCTTTCTTT. Amino acid sequence: CASSPTLRLNTEAFF. The entire variable domain, with the rest obtained from reference TRBV7-9 and TRBJ1-1, is as follows: DTGVSQNPRHKITKRGQNVTFRCDPISEHNRLYWYRQTLGQGPEFLTYFQNEAQLEKSRLLSDRFSAERPKGSFSTLEIQRTEQGDSAMYLCASSPTLRLNTEAFFGQGTRLTVV.

This clone occurred once. The chain uses TRBV11-2 and TRBJ1-2, with 9 nucleotides matching TRBD1. The CDR3 contains 14 residues. In germline, CDR1 is SGHAT, CDR2 FQNNGV. V was pared by 8 bases and J by 0 bases, with 4 bases of the junction left unmatched. CDR3 region: CASFGQGTNYGYTF. CDR3 nucleotide sequence: TGTGCCAGCTTCGGACAGGGGACTAACTATGGCTACACCTTC.